The sequence of this T cell receptor beta chain was determined in a study of CD8+ T cells in alopecia areata. Study as a whole: A 6-month period off drug followed tofacitinib, which lasted 6 to 18 months.

cDNA serving as the sequencing template came from extracted, reverse transcribed RNA. Assay used: immunoSEQ multiplex PCR; TCRdb lists only in-frame clones, some missing. The repertoire consists of about 150,000 clones, with roughly 44% occurring once and the leading ten covering roughly 6.8%. This clone appeared once. Germline values: CDR1 MGHDK, CDR2 SYGVNS. This CDR3 has 15 residues. The V segment lost 6 bases and the J segment 3 bases; nucleotides outside the gene matches: 6. Sequencing input: CD4+ T cells sorted from blood. The chain combines TRBV25-1 with TRBJ2-2; TRBD1 aligns across 8 bases. This sequence originates from a human donor with alopecia areata. The DNA of the CDR3 is TGTGCCAGCAGGCCTCAGGGGGCCCACACCGGGGAGCTGTTTTTT. Its protein is CASRPQGAHTGELFF. The whole variable domain, remainder taken from reference TRBV25-1 and TRBJ2-2, is EADIYQTPRYLVIGTGKKITLECSQTMGHDKMYWYQQDPGMELHLIHYSYGVNSTEKGDLSSESTVSRIRTEHFPLTLESARPSHTSQYLCASRPQGAHTGELFFGEGSRLTVL.